Below, 32 T cell receptor beta chains from the same sample are listed, as sequenced in a study of T-cell reconstitution after alpha-beta-depleted transplantation in children. For TCRbeta, the library was prepared with unique molecular identifiers. TCRdb ran MiXCR on the PCR reads and lists one entry per CDR3 protein. In the table there are about 500,000 distinct CDR3 sequences, 9.5% to 12% of which are singletons. The sequences come from PBMCs, mostly from graft donor cells, collected 180 days after TCRalphabeta/CD19-depleted stem cell transplant. Every receptor here comes from a female patient aged 2 to 10 who had a stem cell transplant for aplastic anemia, so the T cells may come from the graft donor.

As regards this clonotype: Sequence at one end of the junction differs from germline and may be a read error. The chain is built from TRBV4-3 and TRBJ2-7, with a possible D match to TRBD1 (5 bases). Germline lookup yields CDR1 LGHNA and CDR2 YSLEER. The CDR3 is made up of 15 amino acids. The CDR3 sequence: CASSQDRYDRLTSAF. The CDR3 DNA reads TGCGCCAGCAGCCAAGATCGGTATGACAGACTCACCTCCGCATTC.

The chain's CDR3 is CASSQDWGRSNQPQHF. CDR3 DNA sequence: TGCGCCAGCAGCCAAGATTGGGGGCGGAGCAATCAGCCCCAGCATTTT. The chain links TRBV4-1 to TRBJ1-5; TRBD1 is a possible D gene (6 bases). The CDR3 is 16 amino acids. Germline loops: CDR1 MGHRA, CDR2 YSYEKL. Trimming stripped 0 bases from V and 1 base from J, with 10 bases between.

This clonotype was seen a handful of times. The gene calls are TRBV30 and TRBJ1-5; 10 bases line up with TRBD1. V was clipped by 4 bases and J by 2 bases; unmatched bases: 5. CDR1 and CDR2 (germline): GTSNPN, SVGIG (reference sequence). The CDR3 loop spans 15 amino acids. The DNA of the CDR3 is TGTGCCTGGACCGGGGACAGGGGTGGCAATCAGCCCCAGCATTTT. Translating it yields CAWTGDRGGNQPQHF.

This clonotype turned up a few times. Here the CDR3 DNA reads TGTGCCAGCACGAGGGTGCCGGGACTAGCGGGCGACCAAGAGACCCAGTACTTC. Its translation: CASTRVPGLAGDQETQYF. The V and J genes are TRBV11-1 and TRBJ2-5; 12 bases agree with TRBD2. The CDR3 is made up of 18 amino acids. Germline lookup yields CDR1 SGHAT and CDR2 FQDESV (reference sequence). V gave up 7 bases and J gave up 0 bases; unmatched junction bases: 12.

The chain joins TRBV7-8 to TRBJ2-3; 7 nucleotides agree with TRBD1. The CDR3 loop spans 16 amino acids. With 5 bases clipped from V and 5 bases from J, the junction kept 13 bases outside the gene matches. The germline V gene has CDR1 SGHVS and CDR2 FQNEAQ. This CDR3 is CASSRPRQGNLDTQYF. In DNA, the CDR3 is TGTGCCAGCAGCCGCCCTAGACAGGGAAATCTAGATACGCAGTATTTT.

This clonotype was counted a few times. V and J are TRBV5-1 and TRBJ2-1; 8 nucleotides match TRBD1. Looked up from germline, CDR1 is SGHRS and CDR2 is YFSETQ. CDR3 length equals 13 residues. The ends lost 5 bases at V and 9 bases at J; junction bases unmatched: 7. In nucleotides, the CDR3 is TGCGCCAGCAGGTCCGGGACAGGCAGTGAGCAGTTCTTC. Protein product: CASRSGTGSEQFF.

Regarding this clonotype: It may be a read error: a sequence one base away is much more abundant. The gene calls are TRBV4-1 and TRBJ2-2; tentatively, D is TRBD2 (5 bases). This CDR3 region has 15 residues. Germline V lookup: CDR1 MGHRA, CDR2 YSYEKL. The CDR3 nucleotides are TGCGCCAGCAGCCCCCCGCTAACGCGGGCCGGGCAGCTGTTTTTT. Translating it yields CASSPPLTRAGQLFF.

This clonotype has at least ten counts. J is TRBJ2-4 and V is TRBV7-9, with TRBD1 as a possible D gene (5 bases). The CDR3 sequence is 13 residues long. Germline lookup yields CDR1 SEHNR and CDR2 FQNEAQ (reference sequence). V lost 8 bases, J lost 0 bases, and 8 bases lay in between. The CDR3, as DNA: TGTGCCAGCCTGGGGCTAGCCAAAAACATTCAGTACTTC. Translated: CASLGLAKNIQYF.

A few counts support this clonotype. The chain combines TRBV10-3 with TRBJ2-1, with D maybe TRBD1 (6 bases). V lost 3 bases and J lost 4, with 13 bases in between. The CDR3 has 15 residues. Germline values: CDR1 ENHRY, CDR2 SYGVKD. CDR3 residues: CAISDSGTPYNEQFF. CDR3 coding DNA: TGTGCCATCAGTGACTCCGGGACACCATACAATGAGCAGTTCTTC.

Many counts were recorded for this clonotype. The chain links TRBV29-1 to TRBJ2-5; 12 bases match TRBD2. Germline values: CDR1 SQVTM, CDR2 ANQGSEA. V lost 0 bases and J lost 1; bases outside the gene matches: 6. The CDR3 sequence is 17 residues long. The CDR3 DNA follows: TGCAGCGTTGAAGACAGGGAGGGACTAGCGGGCCAAGAGACCCAGTACTTC. It yields the protein CSVEDREGLAGQETQYF.

In this sample, this clonotype turned up many times. V gene TRBV5-1 combines with J gene TRBJ2-1; the D gene is possibly TRBD1 (5 bases). The CDR3 consists of 15 residues. V was clipped by 6 bases and J by 0 bases, with 13 bases between them. Germline loops: CDR1 SGHRS, CDR2 YFSETQ. The CDR3 protein is CASTRGSSSYNEQFF. The CDR3 DNA sequence: TGCGCCAGCACTAGGGGCTCTTCCTCCTACAATGAGCAGTTCTTC.

V gene TRBV7-2 combines with J gene TRBJ2-1, with 13 bases aligning to TRBD2. Trimming at V came to 5 bases and at J to 6 bases, leaving 4 bases not matched to a gene. Germline CDR1 reads SGHTA; CDR2 reads FQGNSA. This CDR3 region has 15 residues. The CDR3: CASSRLAGGFNEQFF. The CDR3 DNA is TGTGCCAGCAGCCGACTAGCGGGAGGATTCAATGAGCAGTTCTTC.

This chain joins TRBV29-1 and TRBJ1-2; D not resolved. The CDR3 covers 14 residues. Germline V gene lookup returns CDR1 SQVTM and CDR2 ANQGSEA. V was clipped by 3 bases and J by 1 base, with 12 bases between them. CDR3 bases: TGCAGCGTTGAGGTCCACACGGATAACTATGGCTACACCTTC. It codes for CSVEVHTDNYGYTF.

A few counts support this clonotype. The CDR3 DNA follows: TGTGCCAGCAGTGCCCCCTCCTCCCTGAACACCGGGGAGCTGTTTTTT. As protein: CASSAPSSLNTGELFF. The chain combines TRBV2 with TRBJ2-2, with D uncertain. Germline V CDR1 and CDR2: SNHLY, FYNNEI. The CDR3 is made up of 16 amino acids. V dropped 4 bases and J dropped 1 base, with 13 bases sitting between them.

This clonotype appeared a few times. This sequence joins TRBV12-5 and TRBJ1-4; D is perhaps TRBD1 (5 bases). The V gene lost 6 bases and the J gene lost 8 bases, with 22 bases spanning the gap. CDR1 LGHNT and CDR2 FRNRAP come from the germline V gene. This CDR3 is built from 16 residues. Here the CDR3 reads CASGPLGSSSGEKLFF. CDR3 in DNA: TGTGCTAGTGGACCCCTCGGGAGTTCGTCAGGGGAAAAACTGTTTTTT.

At least ten counts were recorded for this clonotype. V and J are TRBV20-1 and TRBJ2-1; the D gene is possibly TRBD1 (6 bases). Germline CDR1 and CDR2: DFQATT and SNEGSKA (reference sequence). The CDR3 totals 17 residues. The V end was cut by 0 bases, the J end by 2 bases, with 17 bases between. This chain's CDR3 is CSARDPEQGLAYNEQFF. The DNA for the CDR3 is TGCAGTGCTAGAGATCCCGAACAGGGTCTCGCCTACAATGAGCAGTTCTTC.

With regard to this clonotype: One end of the junction fails to match germline, which may point to a read error. This sequence joins TRBV20-1 and TRBJ1-2, with 8 bases lining up with TRBD1. Per germline, CDR1 DFQATT and CDR2 SNEGSKA (reference sequence). This CDR3 spans 13 amino acids. The CDR3: CGATTGANYGYTF. The CDR3 DNA sequence: TGCGGTGCCACGACAGGGGCTAACTATGGCTACACCTTC.

The chain couples TRBV15 to TRBJ2-5; 8 nucleotides match TRBD2. The germline V gene has CDR1 LNHNV and CDR2 YYDKDF (reference sequence). This CDR3 is 16 amino acids long. Germline trimming cut 3 bases from V and 5 bases from J; bases unmatched to any gene: 11. CDR3: CATSSLAGLPGETQYF. DNA for the CDR3: TGTGCCACCAGCAGCCTAGCGGGCCTACCTGGGGAGACCCAGTACTTC. Supplemented by reference TRBV15 and TRBJ2-5, the full variable domain reads DAMVIQNPRYQVTQFGKPVTLSCSQTLNHNVMYWYQQKSSQAPKLLFHYYDKDFNNEADTPDNFQSRRPNTSFCFLDIRSPGLGDTAMYLCATSSLAGLPGETQYFGPGTRLLVL.

The chain joins TRBV6-5 to TRBJ2-7; 9 bases map to TRBD1. The CDR3 length is 15 residues. Germline lookup yields CDR1 MNHEY and CDR2 SVGAGI. V was pared by 6 bases and J by 5 bases, with 11 bases of the junction left unmatched. The CDR3 DNA follows: TGTGCCAGCAGCAAAACCGGGACAGGGCCCCACGAGCAGTACTTC. Amino acids: CASSKTGTGPHEQYF.

This clonotype came up a few times. V usage is TRBV7-2 and J usage is TRBJ2-1, with 7 bases aligning to TRBD2. There are 12 residues in the CDR3. V dropped 8 bases and J dropped 6; count of bases not matched to a gene: 4. Looked up from germline, CDR1 is SGHTA and CDR2 is FQGNSA. This CDR3 reads CASRVAGNEQFF. The CDR3 DNA sequence: TGTGCCAGCCGAGTAGCGGGCAATGAGCAGTTCTTC.

The chain couples TRBV7-2 to TRBJ1-2; 8 bases line up with TRBD1. This CDR3 is 16 amino acids long. The germline V gene has CDR1 SGHTA and CDR2 FQGNSA. The junction had 11 bases not matched to a gene; V was cut back by 3 bases and J by 5 bases. CDR3 loop: CASSFIAGTGEYGYTF. CDR3 nucleotides: TGTGCCAGCAGCTTTATAGCCGGGACAGGCGAGTATGGCTACACCTTC. Full variable domain (outside the CDR3, taken from reference TRBV7-2 and TRBJ1-2): GAGVSQSPSNKVTEKGKDVELRCDPISGHTALYWYRQSLGQGLEFLIYFQGNSAPDKSGLPSDRFSAERTGGSVSTLTIQRTQQEDSAVYLCASSFIAGTGEYGYTFGSGTRLTVV.

This clonotype has only a few counts. This chain connects TRBV12-3 or TRBV12-4 to TRBJ2-1; the D is unclear. V lost 1 base to trimming and J lost 11 bases, with 6 bases between them. There are 11 residues in the CDR3. For the CDR3, the DNA is TGTGCCAGCAGTTTAGGTAGAAAGCAGTTCTTC. The encoded protein is CASSLGRKQFF.

V gene TRBV6-2 or TRBV6-3 combines with J gene TRBJ2-7; D remains ambiguous. Trimming removed 8 bases from V and 0 bases from J, with 14 bases in between. The V gene's germline CDR1 is MNHEY and CDR2 SVGEGT. The CDR3 length is 14 residues. The CDR3 here is CASLRRTSSYEQYF. The DNA of the CDR3 is TGTGCCAGCTTAAGAAGGACCAGCTCCTACGAGCAGTACTTC.

The rearrangement joins TRBV11-2 to TRBJ1-1; 11 bases line up with TRBD1. The CDR3 has 15 residues. Losses at the gene ends were 5 bases for V and 4 bases for J; bases not matched to a gene: 6. Germline V lookup: CDR1 SGHAT, CDR2 FQNNGV. CDR3 sequence: CASSLWTGGFTEAFF. In DNA, the CDR3 is TGTGCCAGCAGCCTATGGACAGGGGGCTTCACTGAAGCTTTCTTT.

This clonotype was observed a handful of times. This rearrangement joins TRBV27 to TRBJ2-1; TRBD2 matches 9 bases. This CDR3 spans 15 amino acids. V trimming: 10 bases; J trimming: 2 bases; junction bases outside the gene matches: 9. The V gene's germline CDR1 is MNHEY and CDR2 SMNVEV (reference sequence). The CDR3 loop reads CATTRAGGPYNEQFF. In DNA form, the CDR3 reads TGTGCCACCACGCGGGCGGGAGGGCCCTACAATGAGCAGTTCTTC.

This clonotype appeared a few times. V is TRBV12-3 or TRBV12-4 and J is TRBJ2-2; D not resolved. V was trimmed by 0 bases and J by 0 bases, leaving 5 bases between them. The CDR3 runs to 15 residues. In nucleotides, the CDR3 is TGTGCCAGCAGTTTAGCGGCATCGAACACCGGGGAGCTGTTTTTT. This sequence encodes CASSLAASNTGELFF.

This clonotype was detected only a few times. The rearrangement uses TRBV28 and TRBJ2-5, with 7 bases lining up with TRBD1. Germline CDR1 MDHEN, CDR2 SYDVKM. After removal of 5 bases from V and 2 bases from J, the junction contained 11 bases not matched to a gene. The CDR3 extends over 16 amino acids. The CDR3 sequence is CASSLQYDREQETQYF. CDR3 DNA: TGTGCCAGCAGTCTCCAATACGACAGGGAACAAGAGACCCAGTACTTC. The full variable domain, with the rest looked up from reference TRBV28 and TRBJ2-5, is DVKVTQSSRYLVKRTGEKVFLECVQDMDHENMFWYRQDPGLGLRLIYFSYDVKMKEKGDIPEGYSVSREKKERFSLILESASTNQTSMYLCASSLQYDREQETQYFGPGTRLLVL.

The chain couples TRBV12-3 or TRBV12-4 to TRBJ2-3; 7 nucleotides match TRBD2. Trimming removed 5 bases from V and 7 bases from J; junction bases left unmatched: 15. CDR3 size: 16 residues. The CDR3 region is CASSQAGRPISHTQYF. In DNA form, the CDR3 reads TGTGCCAGCAGTCAAGCGGGGCGCCCCATTTCGCATACGCAGTATTTT.

In its sample, this clonotype was seen many times. The chain is built from TRBV7-8 and TRBJ2-7, with D tentatively TRBD1 or TRBD2 (5 bases each). Germline V gives CDR1 SGHVS, CDR2 FQNEAQ. This CDR3 region has 15 residues. The V end was cut by 5 bases, the J end by 0 bases, with 14 bases between. The CDR3 protein is CASSPWGSRSYEQYF. DNA of the CDR3: TGTGCCAGCAGCCCTTGGGGGTCCCGCTCCTACGAGCAGTACTTC.

This clonotype was observed a handful of times. The CDR3 is CASSHLPGGGRNEQFF. The CDR3 DNA sequence: TGTGCCAGCAGCCACCTCCCAGGAGGTGGGAGGAATGAGCAGTTCTTC. J is TRBJ2-1 and V is TRBV3-1; a weak D match, TRBD2 (6 bases). Trimming took off 3 bases at V and 7 bases at J, with 19 bases between the two ends. CDR1 is LGHDT and CDR2 is YNNKEL in the germline V gene (reference sequence). The CDR3 loop spans 16 amino acids.

The chain carries TRBV29-1 and TRBJ2-4; either TRBD1 or TRBD2 may fit D (5 bases each). The CDR3 consists of 12 residues. Trimming shortened V by 5 bases and J by 2 bases, and 7 bases separated the two germline ends. Per germline, CDR1 SQVTM and CDR2 ANQGSEA. The CDR3: CSVLGPKNIQYF. DNA for the CDR3: TGCAGCGTTTTGGGACCCAAAAACATTCAGTACTTC.

This clonotype was seen at least ten times. J is TRBJ2-7 and V is TRBV7-2; the D gene is possibly TRBD2 (6 bases). The CDR3 is 15 residues long. Germline V gives CDR1 SGHTA, CDR2 FQGNSA. V lost 2 bases and J lost 6, with 17 bases in between. In DNA form, the CDR3 reads TGTGCCAGCAGCTTACCATTGGCGGGAATGGGCGAGCAGTACTTC. Its protein product is CASSLPLAGMGEQYF.